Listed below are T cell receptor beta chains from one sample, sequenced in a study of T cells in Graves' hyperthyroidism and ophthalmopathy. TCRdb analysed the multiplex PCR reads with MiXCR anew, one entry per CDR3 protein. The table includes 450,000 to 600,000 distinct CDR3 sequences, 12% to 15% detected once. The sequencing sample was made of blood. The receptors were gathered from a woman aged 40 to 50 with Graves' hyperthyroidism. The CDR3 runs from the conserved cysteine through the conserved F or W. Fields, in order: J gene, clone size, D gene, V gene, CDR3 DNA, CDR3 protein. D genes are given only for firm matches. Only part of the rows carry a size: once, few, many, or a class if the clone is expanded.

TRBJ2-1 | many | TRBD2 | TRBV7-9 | TGTGCCAGCAGTCTCACTAGCGGGGGAAACAATGAGCAGTTCTTC | CASSLTSGGNNEQFF
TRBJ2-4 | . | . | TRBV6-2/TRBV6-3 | TGTGCCAGCAGTTTTGGGGGACTTCTAGCCAAAAACATTCAGTACTTC | CASSFGGLLAKNIQYF
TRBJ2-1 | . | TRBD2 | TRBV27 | TGTGCCAGCCGGAGGACTAGCGGGAGCCCCCCTCACAGCTCCTACAATGAGCAGTTCTTC | CASRRTSGSPPHSSYNEQFF
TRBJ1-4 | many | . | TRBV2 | TGTGCCAGCAGTCCGTTTGGGGCCACGAATGAAAAACTGTTTTTT | CASSPFGATNEKLFF
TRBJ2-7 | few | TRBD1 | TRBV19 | TGTGCCAGTACCGACACAGGGGGCAGGTTGGACGAGCAGTACTTC | CASTDTGGRLDEQYF
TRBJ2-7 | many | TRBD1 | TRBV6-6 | TGTGCCAGCAGTTACTCTCCGGGACAGGGGGACGAGCAGTACTTC | CASSYSPGQGDEQYF
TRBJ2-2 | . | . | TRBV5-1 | TGCGCCAGCAGCCAAGGGACGGTAACAACCGGGGAGCTGTTTTTT | CASSQGTVTTGELFF
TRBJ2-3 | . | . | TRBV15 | TGTGCCACCGGCCCCACTAGCACAGATACGCAGTATTTT | CATGPTSTDTQYF
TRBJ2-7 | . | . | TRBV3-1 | TGTGCCAGCAGCCAAGCTTATAACGAGCAGTACTTC | CASSQAYNEQYF
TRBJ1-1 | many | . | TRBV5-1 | TGCGCCAGCAGCTTGGAGCTCGGGACCCCTGAAGCTTTCTTT | CASSLELGTPEAFF
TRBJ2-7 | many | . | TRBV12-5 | TGTGCTAGTGGTTTGGTCGCAGGGATCTACTACGAGCAGTACTTC | CASGLVAGIYYEQYF
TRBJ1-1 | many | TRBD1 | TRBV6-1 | TGTGCCAGCAGACGAAACCGGGACAGGAACACTGAAGCTTTCTTT | CASRRNRDRNTEAFF
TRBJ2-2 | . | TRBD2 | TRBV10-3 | TGTGCCACATTACCGGGACTAGCGACGGAGAACACCGGGGAGCTGTTTTTT | CATLPGLATENTGELFF
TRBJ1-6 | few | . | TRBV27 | TGTGCCAGCATAAGGGACACGTATAATTCACCCCTCCACTTT | CASIRDTYNSPLHF
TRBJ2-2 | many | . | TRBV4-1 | TGCGCCAGCAGCCACTTGGACGGGACGAACACCGGGGAGCTGTTTTTT | CASSHLDGTNTGELFF
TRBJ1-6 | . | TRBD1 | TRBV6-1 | TGTGCCAGCAGTCCCTCCGGGACAGCGTATAATTCACCCCTCCACTTT | CASSPSGTAYNSPLHF
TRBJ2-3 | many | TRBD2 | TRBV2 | TGTGCCAGCAGGGGCGGGGTAGCGGGGGCCACAGATACGCAGTATTTT | CASRGGVAGATDTQYF
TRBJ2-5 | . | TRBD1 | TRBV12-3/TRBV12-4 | TGTGCCAGCAGTCGAAGGACAGGGTTCTATCTGGAGACCCAGTACTTC | CASSRRTGFYLETQYF
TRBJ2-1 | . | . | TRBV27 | TGTGCCAGCAGTCCACGGGGAATGAGCTCCTACAATGAGCAGTTCTTC | CASSPRGMSSYNEQFF
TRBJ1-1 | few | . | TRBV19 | TGTGCCAGTAGTATGGCCGGGCTGAACACTGAAGCTTTCTTT | CASSMAGLNTEAFF
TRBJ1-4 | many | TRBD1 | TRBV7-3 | TGTGCCAGCAGCCCAATGGGACAGGGGACTAATGAAAAACTGTTTTTT | CASSPMGQGTNEKLFF
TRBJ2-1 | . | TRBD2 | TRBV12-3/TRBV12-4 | TGTGCCAGCAGTTTTGGGACTAGGGGTGGCAATGAGCAGTTCTTC | CASSFGTRGGNEQFF
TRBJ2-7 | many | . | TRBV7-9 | TGTGCCAGCAGCTTACAGGGGGGAATCTACGAGCAGTACTTC | CASSLQGGIYEQYF
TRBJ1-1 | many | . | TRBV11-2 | TGTGCCAGCAGCTTAGTTCCGGTGAACACTGAAGCTTTCTTT | CASSLVPVNTEAFF
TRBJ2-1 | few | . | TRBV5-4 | TGTGCCAGCAGGCCTTCTAGCGATCGCTCCTACAATGAGCAGTTCTTC | CASRPSSDRSYNEQFF
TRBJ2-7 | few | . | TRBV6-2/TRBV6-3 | TGTGCCAGCAGTTTCCTCCGGGACTCGTACGAGCAGTACTTC | CASSFLRDSYEQYF
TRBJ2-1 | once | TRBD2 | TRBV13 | TGTGCCAGCAGCGACCCTACGGGACTAGCGACCTACAATGAGCAGTTCTTC | CASSDPTGLATYNEQFF
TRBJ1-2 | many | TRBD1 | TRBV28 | TGTGCCAGCAAAAGCCCCGCTGGAGGGGGCGAATTCTATGGCTACACCTTC | CASKSPAGGGEFYGYTF
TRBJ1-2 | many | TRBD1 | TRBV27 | TGTGCCAGCAGACCCTCCGACAGGGACAATGGCTACACCTTC | CASRPSDRDNGYTF
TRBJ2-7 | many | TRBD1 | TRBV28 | TGTGCCAGCAGCCTTGTGGGACAGACCCCCTACGAGCAGTACTTC | CASSLVGQTPYEQYF
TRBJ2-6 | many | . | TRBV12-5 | TGTGCTAGTGGTTTGGTTGTGGGCTCTGGGGCCAACGTCCTGACTTTC | CASGLVVGSGANVLTF
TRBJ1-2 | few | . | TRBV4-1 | TGCGCCAGCAGCCAAGTCACGGGGAACTTCTATGGCTACACCTTC | CASSQVTGNFYGYTF
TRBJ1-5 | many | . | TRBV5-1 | TGCGCCAGCAGCCCCGGAGAGCTATATAGCAATCAGCCCCAGCATTTT | CASSPGELYSNQPQHF
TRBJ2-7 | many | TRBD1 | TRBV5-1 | TGCGCCAGCAGCTTGGGTTGGGACAGGGGCTACGAGCAGTACTTC | CASSLGWDRGYEQYF
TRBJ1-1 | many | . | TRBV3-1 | TGTGCCAGCAGCCAGCAACAGTTGAACACTGAAGCTTTCTTT | CASSQQQLNTEAFF
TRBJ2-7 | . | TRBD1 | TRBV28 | TGTGCCAGCACCCCGGGACAGGGTGTGTGGGAGCAGTACTTC | CASTPGQGVWEQYF
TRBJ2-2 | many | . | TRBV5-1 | TGCGCCAGCAGCTTGGGGACACCTGTGCCCGGGGAGCTGTTTTTT | CASSLGTPVPGELFF
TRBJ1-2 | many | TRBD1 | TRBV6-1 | TGTGCCAGCAGTTTTTCACAGGGGGGCTATGGCTACACCTTC | CASSFSQGGYGYTF
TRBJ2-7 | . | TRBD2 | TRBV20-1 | TGCAGTGCTACCCGCGGACTAGCGGGATCCTACGAGCAGTACTTC | CSATRGLAGSYEQYF
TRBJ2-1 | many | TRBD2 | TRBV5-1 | TGCGCCAGCAGCTCACAGCTACCGGGACTAGCGGGAGGTCAGGAGCAGTTCTTC | CASSSQLPGLAGGQEQFF
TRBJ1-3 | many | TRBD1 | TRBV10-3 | TGTGCCACGGGGGGACAGGGCTCTGGAAACACCATATATTTT | CATGGQGSGNTIYF
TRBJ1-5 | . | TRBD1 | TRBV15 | TGTGCCACCAGCCCCCAGGGGGCAGCAGATCAGCCCCAGCATTTT | CATSPQGAADQPQHF
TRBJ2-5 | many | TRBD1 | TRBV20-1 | TGCAGTGCCGGGACAGGGGGGCAGGAGACCCAGTACTTC | CSAGTGGQETQYF
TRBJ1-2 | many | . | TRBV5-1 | TGCGCCAGCAGCGGGACCTTGGATGGCTACACCTTC | CASSGTLDGYTF
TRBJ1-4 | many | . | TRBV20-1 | TGCAGTGCTAGACGAGGGACGGCGACTAATGAAAAACTGTTTTTT | CSARRGTATNEKLFF
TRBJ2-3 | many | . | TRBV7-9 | TGTGCCAGCAGCTTAGCGGGAGCGTACACAGATACGCAGTATTTT | CASSLAGAYTDTQYF
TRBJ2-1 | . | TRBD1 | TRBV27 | TGTGCCAGCACCTGGACAGGGTTTGATGAGCAGTTCTTC | CASTWTGFDEQFF
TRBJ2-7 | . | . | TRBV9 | TGTGCCAGCAGCGTAGACAAAGGGGGAGCGGGCGAGCAGTACTTC | CASSVDKGGAGEQYF
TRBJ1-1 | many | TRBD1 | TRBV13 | TGTGCCAGCAGCTTAGCCCCAGGGGGCAACACTGAAGCTTTCTTT | CASSLAPGGNTEAFF
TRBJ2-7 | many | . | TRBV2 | TGTGCCAGCAGGGGGACCAGCTACGAGCAGTACTTC | CASRGTSYEQYF
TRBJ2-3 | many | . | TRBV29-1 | TGCAGCGTTGAACAGGGATGGACAGATACGCAGTATTTT | CSVEQGWTDTQYF
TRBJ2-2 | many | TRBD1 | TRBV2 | TGTGCCAGCAGCGCTGGACAGGGGATTTCCACCGGGGAGCTGTTTTTT | CASSAGQGISTGELFF
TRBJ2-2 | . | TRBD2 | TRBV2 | TGTGCCAGCCGCGCTCCTCTAGCGGAGTCAACCGGGGAGCTGTTTTTT | CASRAPLAESTGELFF
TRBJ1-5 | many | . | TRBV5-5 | TGTGCCAGCAGCTTTCTGGGTCTCGCGAACAATCAGCCCCAGCATTTT | CASSFLGLANNQPQHF
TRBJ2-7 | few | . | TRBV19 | TGTGCCAGTAGCGTAGGCGGGGAACGCTCCTACGAGCAGTACTTC | CASSVGGERSYEQYF